The clone carrying this T cell receptor beta chain turned up a few times. This specimen comes from a study of kidney transplant recipient with SARS-CoV-2 infection. TCRdb reprocessed the reads via MiXCR and lists one record per CDR3 protein. The sample holds 200,000 to 300,000 distinct CDR3 sequences, around 30% seen once. Source: a blood sample, taken at baseline and on day 111 from a kidney transplant recipient. The receptor comes from a male patient between 25 and 39 years old who had COVID-19 and was a kidney transplant recipient. Some T cells may be graft donor cells.

The CDR3 DNA is TGCAGTGCTAACCGGGACAACCAAGAGACCCAGTACTTC. As protein: CSANRDNQETQYF. This chain links TRBV20-1 with TRBJ2-5; maybe TRBD1 (6 bases). Germline lookup yields CDR1 DFQATT and CDR2 SNEGSKA (reference sequence). The CDR3 contains 13 residues. V gave up 4 bases and J gave up 0 bases, with 9 bases separating them.